Below, 14 T cell receptor beta chains from the same sample are listed, as sequenced in a study of blood T cell repertoires in COVID-19. The repertoire was sequenced with immunoSEQ multiplex PCR; TCRdb's copy has only in-frame clones and lacks some. The table records tens of thousands of clones, around four fifths of them present only once. Sequenced input: peripheral blood. The receptors here all came from a human donor in a cohort sampled during active COVID-19.

J is TRBJ2-7 and V is TRBV19, with TRBD1 identical over 8 bases. The CDR3 totals 13 residues. Germline CDR1 LNHDA, CDR2 SQIVND (reference sequence). The trim removed 4 bases at V and 7 bases at J, leaving 6 bases unmatched. Here the CDR3 DNA reads TGTGCCAGTAGTACCCGACAGGGGCGGGAGCAGTACTTC. It is translated as CASSTRQGREQYF.

A word on this clone: Other DNA sequences from this sample encode an identical CDR3 as well. The V gene is TRBV6-2 or TRBV6-3, the J gene TRBJ2-7; D not certain. Germline values: CDR1 MNHEY, CDR2 SVGEGT. The CDR3 loop spans 11 amino acids. V gave up 5 bases and J gave up 3 bases, with 5 bases separating them. The CDR3 region is CASSPNYEQYF. DNA of the CDR3: TGTGCCAGCAGTCCAAACTACGAGCAGTACTTC.

The CDR3 here is CASSLKANTEAFF. The CDR3 DNA is TGTGCCAGCAGCTTAAAAGCGAACACTGAAGCTTTCTTT. The chain carries TRBV7-3 and TRBJ1-1; D is undetermined. Deletions cut 1 base from V and 1 base from J, with 4 bases between. CDR1 is SGHTA and CDR2 is FQGTGA in the germline V gene. CDR3 length: 13 amino acids.

The chain couples TRBV28 to TRBJ2-3, with D possibly TRBD2 on 6 matching bases. V was shortened by 2 bases and J by 4 bases, with 13 bases between the two germline ends. The CDR3 is made up of 15 amino acids. Germline V gene lookup returns CDR1 MDHEN and CDR2 SYDVKM. The CDR3 protein is CASSLGASVSDTQYF. As DNA, the CDR3 is TGTGCCAGCAGTTTAGGGGCTAGCGTTTCAGATACGCAGTATTTT.

The sample holds one count of this clone. In nucleotides, the CDR3 is TGTGCCAGTAGTATCGGGGGACAGCCAAACCACGAGCAGTACTTC. Translated: CASSIGGQPNHEQYF. The chain carries TRBV19 and TRBJ2-7, with a weak D call TRBD1 (7 bases). Germline V gene lookup returns CDR1 LNHDA and CDR2 SQIVND (reference sequence). This CDR3 spans 15 amino acids. The ends were cut back, 3 bases at V and 5 bases at J, with 17 bases in the middle.

This chain links TRBV14 with TRBJ2-3; 8 nucleotides line up with TRBD2. This CDR3 is 14 amino acids long. Trimming took 3 bases from V and 5 from J; bases not matched to a gene: 4. Per germline, CDR1 SGHDN and CDR2 FVKESK. CDR3 nucleotide sequence: TGTGCCAGCAGCCACAGCGGGAGTATAGATACGCAGTATTTT. It translates to CASSHSGSIDTQYF.

V is TRBV7-8 and J is TRBJ2-7; 7 bases fit TRBD2. The V segment lost 1 base and the J segment 2 bases; nucleotides outside the gene matches: 2. The V gene's germline CDR1 is SGHVS and CDR2 FQNEAQ. The CDR3 runs to 14 residues. Here the CDR3 reads CASSLGGRAYEQYF. CDR3 in DNA: TGTGCCAGCAGCTTAGGAGGGAGGGCCTACGAGCAGTACTTC.

V and J are TRBV6-5 and TRBJ2-1; 8 nucleotides agree with TRBD1. The germline gives CDR1 MNHEY, CDR2 SVGAGI. The CDR3 loop spans 15 amino acids. The V segment lost 6 bases and the J segment 4 bases; nucleotides outside the gene matches: 8. The CDR3 reads CASSNGQGEYNEQFF. In DNA form, the CDR3 reads TGTGCCAGCAGCAACGGACAGGGAGAGTACAATGAGCAGTTCTTC.

The J gene is TRBJ1-5, the V gene TRBV10-2, with D tentatively TRBD1 (6 bases). V dropped 11 bases and J dropped 7 bases, with 24 bases sitting between them. This CDR3 region has 15 residues. CDR1 WSHSY and CDR2 SAAADI come from the germline V gene. The CDR3 spells CAASRGGPSVQPQHF. CDR3 bases: TGCGCCGCATCAAGGGGGGGGCCCTCCGTCCAGCCCCAGCATTTT.

This rearrangement joins TRBV15 to TRBJ2-7, with TRBD2 matching over 14 bases. With 4 bases clipped from V and 3 bases from J, the junction kept 2 bases outside the gene matches. Germline CDR1 reads LNHNV; CDR2 reads YYDKDF (reference sequence). The CDR3 contains 15 residues. CDR3 sequence: CATSTGTSGGYEQYF. The CDR3 region has the DNA TGTGCCACCAGCACTGGGACTAGCGGGGGCTACGAGCAGTACTTC.

The V and J genes are TRBV19 and TRBJ1-1; 9 bases align to TRBD1. The trim removed 9 bases at V and 3 bases at J, leaving 2 bases unmatched. The length of the CDR3 is 12 residues. Germline values: CDR1 LNHDA, CDR2 SQIVND (reference sequence). The CDR3 is CASGQGHTEAFF. The CDR3 DNA reads as TGTGCCAGCGGACAGGGGCACACTGAAGCTTTCTTT.

The CDR3 protein is CASSSYGNEQFF. The CDR3 DNA sequence: TGTGCCAGCAGCTCATACGGTAATGAGCAGTTCTTC. The chain is built from TRBV7-2 and TRBJ2-1; D is ambiguous. V was pared by 4 bases and J by 7 bases, with 8 bases between. The CDR3 has 12 amino acids. The V gene's germline CDR1 is SGHTA and CDR2 FQGNSA.

This clone was counted a few times. This rearrangement joins TRBV7-9 to TRBJ2-3; D is possibly TRBD2 (5 bases). The CDR3 is made up of 15 amino acids. CDR1 and CDR2 (germline): SEHNR, FQNEAQ (reference sequence). Trimming took 5 bases from V and 3 from J, leaving 15 bases between them. The chain's CDR3 is CASSRESDWTDTQYF. Written as DNA, the CDR3 is TGTGCCAGCAGCCGTGAATCGGACTGGACAGATACGCAGTATTTT.

This clone was observed once. The chain is built from TRBV12-3 or TRBV12-4 and TRBJ2-7, with 11 bases lining up with TRBD2. J gave up 2 bases and V 11 bases, and 5 bases lay outside the gene matches. CDR3 size: 13 residues. DNA of the CDR3: TGTGCCGTAAGACTAGCGGGGACCTACGAGCAGTACTTC. Translating gives CAVRLAGTYEQYF.